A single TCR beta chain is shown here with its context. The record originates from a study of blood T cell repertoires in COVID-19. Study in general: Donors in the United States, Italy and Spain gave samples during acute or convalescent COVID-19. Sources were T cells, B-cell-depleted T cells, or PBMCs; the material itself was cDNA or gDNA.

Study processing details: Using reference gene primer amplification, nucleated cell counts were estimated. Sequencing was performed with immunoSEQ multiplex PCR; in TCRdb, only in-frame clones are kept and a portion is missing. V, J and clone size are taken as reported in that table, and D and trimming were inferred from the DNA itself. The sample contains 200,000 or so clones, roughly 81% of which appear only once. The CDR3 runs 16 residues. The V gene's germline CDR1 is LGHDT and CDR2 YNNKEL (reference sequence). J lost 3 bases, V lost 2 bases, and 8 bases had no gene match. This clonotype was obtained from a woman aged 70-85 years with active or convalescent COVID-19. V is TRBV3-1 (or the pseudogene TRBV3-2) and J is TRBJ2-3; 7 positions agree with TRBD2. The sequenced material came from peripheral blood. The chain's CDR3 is CASSQFAGARTDTQYF. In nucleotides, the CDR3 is TGTGCCAGCAGCCAATTCGCGGGAGCAAGGACAGATACGCAGTATTTT.